This T cell receptor (beta chain) was captured by sequencing in a study of T cell responses to AZD1222 COVID-19 vaccine. Overall study findings and caveats: Most donors were white British and more were female, and clonal diversity was possibly underestimated. Repertoires were sampled only after the peak T cell response.

Worth noting for this clone: Its specificity is unknown.

The CDR3 spans 14 residues. V was clipped by 3 bases and J by 6 bases, with 15 bases between them. Looked up from germline, CDR1 is MDHEN and CDR2 is SYDVKM. Sequencing used immunoSEQ multiplex PCR; TCRdb keeps in-frame clones, though not all of them. The table includes 35,000 to 50,000 clones, about 82% detected once. This clonotype was obtained from an adult who received the MenACWY meningococcal vaccine as a control. This specimen consisted of peripheral blood, obtained 28 days after the second dose of the MenACWY control vaccine. The chain couples TRBV28 to TRBJ2-7, with D perhaps matching TRBD1 (5 bases). The CDR3 sequence is CASSFVVAGSEQYF. As DNA, the CDR3 is TGTGCCAGCAGTTTTGTGGTGGCAGGGTCCGAGCAGTACTTC.